A single sample is the source of the 31 T cell receptor beta chains below, sequenced in a study of regulatory T cells in long-lasting Graves disease. Time point noted: newly diagnosed GD, antithyroid drugs for less than 3 months. RNA isolated from PBMCs was used to make the TCR library. Construction of the TCR beta libraries employed iRepertoire HTBI primers in conjunction with Arm-PCR of CDR3 regions. TCRdb fed the multiplex PCR reads into MiXCR, producing one record per CDR3 protein. This sample has hundreds of thousands of distinct CDR3 sequences; about 16% occur once, and the top ten carry around 19%. The same data also contributed to another study, on T cells in Graves' hyperthyroidism and ophthalmopathy.

This material consisted of peripheral blood mononuclear cells (PBMCs), taken at new diagnosis, from a patient treated with antithyroid drugs. The receptor source for this set is a woman aged 25 to 39 with Graves disease.

This clonotype was counted a few times. This chain connects TRBV18 to TRBJ2-1; 8 nucleotides align to TRBD2. This CDR3 region has 15 residues. V gave up 5 bases and J gave up 4 bases; unmatched junction bases: 7. Germline CDR1 KGHSH, CDR2 LQKENI. CDR3 sequence (DNA): TGTGCCAGCTCAGCTCGGACTAGCCAATACAATGAGCAGTTCTTC. This encodes CASSARTSQYNEQFF.

This clonotype turned up a few times. The chain employs TRBV20-1 and TRBJ2-1; D ambiguous. Between the trimmed V and J ends, which lost 6 bases and 9 bases, there was a span of 15 bases. The CDR3 is made up of 12 amino acids. Germline V gives CDR1 DFQATT, CDR2 SNEGSKA (reference sequence). CDR3 bases: TGCAGTGCCGTATTTCTGGGCGGTGAGCAGTTCTTC. Amino acid sequence: CSAVFLGGEQFF.

This clonotype showed up many times. It is unclear where the CDR3 begins or ends on the DNA, so no DNA is shown, and the CDR3 is as TCRdb lists it. Here the CDR3 reads CASSSGQGATGYTF. The chain recombines TRBV28 with TRBJ1-2; TRBD1, as called in the table, went unchecked against the DNA. The CDR3 spans 14 amino acids, including both terminal residues. CDR1 and CDR2 from the germline V gene are MDHEN and SYDVKM.

This clonotype was detected a few times. This chain connects TRBV3-1 to TRBJ1-2; 7 positions match TRBD1. The junction had 6 bases not matched to a gene; V was cut back by 3 bases and J by 5 bases. Per the germline V gene, CDR1 is LGHDT and CDR2 is YNNKEL (reference sequence). This CDR3 region has 14 residues. CDR3 bases: TGTGCCAGCAGCCAGGGGACAGCTGGATATGGCTACACCTTC. Amino acids: CASSQGTAGYGYTF.

Here the CDR3 DNA reads TGTGCCAGCAGGAGGGGGCAACGGGCCAACGTCCTGACTTTC. It specifies CASRRGQRANVLTF. This chain joins TRBV6-1 and TRBJ2-6; 7 bases match TRBD1. Losses at the gene ends were 6 bases for V and 5 bases for J; bases not matched to a gene: 4. Germline V gene sequence: CDR1 MNHNS, CDR2 SASEGT. The CDR3 covers 14 residues.

This clonotype was detected many times. The rearrangement uses TRBV20-1 and TRBJ2-1; no clear D gene. This CDR3 spans 13 amino acids. Trimming removed 3 bases from V and 10 bases from J, with 16 bases in between. Germline values: CDR1 DFQATT, CDR2 SNEGSKA (reference sequence). DNA for the CDR3: TGCAGTGCTAGGGCGGTTAATAGTCAAGAGCAGTTCTTC. Its protein product is CSARAVNSQEQFF.

The J gene is TRBJ2-1, the V gene TRBV7-9; 7 positions match TRBD1. CDR1 and CDR2 (germline): SEHNR, FQNEAQ (reference sequence). The CDR3 consists of 16 residues. V gave up 3 bases and J gave up 9 bases; unmatched junction bases: 14. The DNA of the CDR3 is TGTGCCAGCAGCTTTCTCCAGACAGGGCAAATCATTGAGCAGTTCTTC. It translates to CASSFLQTGQIIEQFF.

This chain uses TRBV29-1 with TRBJ2-7; the D is unclear. The CDR3 has 12 residues. V was cut by 7 bases and J by 1 base, with 11 bases left in between. Germline CDR1 is SQVTM and CDR2 is ANQGSEA. CDR3 residues: CSAKVRSYEQYF. CDR3 nucleotides: TGCAGCGCTAAGGTTCGATCCTACGAGCAGTACTTC.

This clonotype appeared a few times. V is TRBV6-2 or TRBV6-3 and J is TRBJ2-1; 8 nucleotides line up with TRBD1. CDR3 size: 16 residues. The germline V gene encodes CDR1 MNHEY and CDR2 SVGEGT. V lost 2 bases, J lost 0 bases, and 3 bases stayed unmatched. CDR3 sequence reads: CASSYADRGSYNEQFF. CDR3 nucleotide sequence: TGTGCCAGCAGTTACGCCGACAGGGGCTCCTACAATGAGCAGTTCTTC.

This clonotype has only a few counts. V gene TRBV19 combines with J gene TRBJ2-7; 8 bases fit TRBD2. V shed 3 bases and J 0 bases; nucleotides not matched to a gene: 4. CDR1 is LNHDA, CDR2 SQIVND, per germline (reference sequence). CDR3 size: 15 residues. DNA of the CDR3: TGTGCCAGTAGTATTACAGCGGGGGACTCCTACGAGCAGTACTTC. This sequence encodes CASSITAGDSYEQYF.

This clonotype was counted ten times or more. V is TRBV29-1 and J is TRBJ1-1; D perhaps matches TRBD1 (6 bases). The V end was cut by 6 bases, the J end by 4 bases, with 18 bases between. CDR3 length equals 14 residues. Germline V gene lookup returns CDR1 SQVTM and CDR2 ANQGSEA. The DNA of the CDR3 is TGCAGCGTGGGGAACAGGGAGGCTAGCACTGAAGCTTTCTTT. It is translated as CSVGNREASTEAFF.

This clonotype was picked up a small number of times. The gene calls are TRBV14 and TRBJ2-7; a possible D gene is TRBD2 (5 bases). This CDR3 contains 14 residues. Germline CDR1 reads SGHDN; CDR2 reads FVKESK. V was shortened by 2 bases and J by 3 bases, with 11 bases between the two germline ends. The chain's CDR3 is CASSQSVRGYEQYF. CDR3 sequence (DNA): TGTGCCAGCAGCCAATCTGTCCGGGGCTACGAGCAGTACTTC.

This clonotype has just a few counts. This sequence joins TRBV5-6 and TRBJ1-5; no definite D call. The CDR3 is 15 residues long. Trimming stripped 0 bases from V and 4 bases from J, with 11 bases between. CDR1 is SGHDT and CDR2 is YYEEEE in the germline V gene. This CDR3 is CASSLAAGVNQPQHF. The DNA of the CDR3 is TGTGCCAGCAGCTTGGCCGCAGGAGTTAATCAGCCCCAGCATTTT.

This clonotype was seen only a few times. The V call is TRBV10-1, the J call TRBJ2-5; 8 bases agree with TRBD1. This CDR3 comprises 15 residues. After removal of 3 bases from V and 1 base from J, the junction contained 4 bases not matched to a gene. Germline assignment: CDR1 WNHNN and CDR2 SYGVQD (reference sequence). CDR3 in DNA: TGCGCCAGCAGTGAAGCCGGGACAGGCCAAGAGACCCAGTACTTC. Its translation: CASSEAGTGQETQYF.

This clonotype was seen repeatedly, ten times or more. The CDR3 is CASSLGAHEQYF. The CDR3 coding sequence is TGTGCCAGCAGCTTAGGCGCCCACGAGCAGTACTTC. The genes are TRBV7-9 and TRBJ2-7; D not resolved. CDR1 and CDR2 (germline): SEHNR, FQNEAQ (reference sequence). V lost 1 base, J lost 5 bases, and 6 bases lay in between. The CDR3 runs 12 residues.

This clonotype came up a few times. The chain joins TRBV30 to TRBJ1-1; D is possibly TRBD1 (5 bases). There are 13 residues in the CDR3. Germline V gene sequence: CDR1 GTSNPN, CDR2 SVGIG (reference sequence). Trimming left V 4 bases short and J 0 bases short, with 9 bases between. CDR3 loop: CAWKTAMNTEAFF. CDR3 DNA: TGTGCCTGGAAGACAGCGATGAACACTGAAGCTTTCTTT. Complete variable domain (other parts from reference TRBV30 and TRBJ1-1): SQTIHQWPATLVQPVGSPLSLECTVEGTSNPNLYWYRQAAGRGLQLLFYSVGIGQISSEVPQNLSASRPQDRQFILSSKKLLLSDSGFYLCAWKTAMNTEAFFGQGTRLTVV.

This clonotype was counted between two and nine times. This chain joins TRBV5-1 and TRBJ2-7; tentative D call: TRBD1 (6 bases). This CDR3 contains 16 residues. Trimming pared 0 bases from V and 6 bases from J, leaving 19 bases between. In germline, CDR1 is SGHRS, CDR2 YFSETQ. This CDR3 is CASSLDQIVTGSEQYF. The CDR3 DNA reads as TGCGCCAGCAGCTTGGACCAAATTGTTACAGGGAGCGAGCAGTACTTC.

The chain employs TRBV7-2 and TRBJ2-2; 7 nucleotides agree with TRBD2. The J segment lost 2 bases and the V segment lost 6 bases, leaving 3 bases of the junction unmatched. The germline V gene encodes CDR1 SGHTA and CDR2 FQGNSA. The CDR3 length is 14 residues. This chain's CDR3 is CASSPAGNTGELFF. CDR3 DNA: TGTGCCAGCAGTCCAGCGGGAAACACCGGGGAGCTGTTTTTT. The full variable domain, with the rest looked up from reference TRBV7-2 and TRBJ2-2, is GAGVSQSPSNKVTEKGKDVELRCDPISGHTALYWYRQSLGQGLEFLIYFQGNSAPDKSGLPSDRFSAERTGGSVSTLTIQRTQQEDSAVYLCASSPAGNTGELFFGEGSRLTVL.

This clonotype was counted a single time. A much larger clone sits a single nucleotide away, making a read error possible. CDR3 in DNA: TGTGCCAGTTTCCGGAACGCAGGGCAGCCCCAGCATTTT. It is translated as CASFRNAGQPQHF. This chain uses TRBV28 with TRBJ1-5; tentatively, D is TRBD1 (5 bases). Trimming cost V 9 bases and J 7 bases, with 16 bases left between them. In germline, CDR1 is MDHEN, CDR2 SYDVKM. There are 13 residues in the CDR3. The whole variable domain, remainder taken from reference TRBV28 and TRBJ1-5, is DVKVTQSSRYLVKRTGEKVFLECVQDMDHENMFWYRQDPGLGLRLIYFSYDVKMKEKGDIPEGYSVSREKKERFSLILESASTNQTSMYLCASFRNAGQPQHFGDGTRLSIL.

At least ten counts were recorded for this clonotype. The chain combines TRBV20-1 with TRBJ2-7; possibly TRBD1 or TRBD2 for D (7 bases each). CDR1 and CDR2 (germline): DFQATT, SNEGSKA (reference sequence). The CDR3 loop spans 15 amino acids. With 6 bases removed from V and 1 base from J, the gap between germline ends came to 19 bases. CDR3 sequence: CSAGGGQSVSYEQYF. The CDR3 DNA follows: TGCAGTGCGGGGGGGGGACAGTCCGTTTCCTACGAGCAGTACTTC.

In the case of this clonotype: An end of the junction differs from the germline gene, which may be a read error. The chain joins TRBV6-1 to TRBJ2-3, with D perhaps TRBD2 (5 bases). The CDR3 is made up of 14 amino acids. Per germline, CDR1 MNHNS and CDR2 SASEGT. CDR3: CASCERSSTDTQYF. The CDR3 DNA reads as TGTGCCAGCTGTGAGCGGAGCAGCACAGATACGCAGTATTTT.

The chain carries TRBV19 and TRBJ1-1; possible D gene TRBD1, 6 bases. V shed 6 bases and J shed 4 bases, with 12 bases lying between them. The germline gives CDR1 LNHDA, CDR2 SQIVND (reference sequence). The CDR3 extends over 13 amino acids. The DNA for the CDR3 is TGTGCCAGTAGGATAACAGGGATCACTGAAGCTTTCTTT. This translates into CASRITGITEAFF.

This clonotype was recorded at least ten times. This chain links TRBV7-3 with TRBJ2-7, with D unclear. Trimming left V 0 bases short and J 3 bases short, with 6 bases between. CDR3 length: 13 residues. Germline V gene sequence: CDR1 SGHTA, CDR2 FQGTGA. CDR3 bases: TGTGCCAGCAGCTTAACTCCCTTCTACGAGCAGTACTTC. It translates to CASSLTPFYEQYF. Full variable domain (outside the CDR3, taken from reference TRBV7-3 and TRBJ2-7): GAGVSQTPSNKVTEKGKYVELRCDPISGHTALYWYRQSLGQGPEFLIYFQGTGAADDSGLPNDRFFAVRPEGSVSTLKIQRTERGDSAVYLCASSLTPFYEQYFGPGTRLTVT.

CDR3 nucleotide sequence: TGTGCCAGCAGCCAAAGGGCGGTAGGGAGGGAAAAACTGTTTTTT. This gives the protein CASSQRAVGREKLFF. The rearrangement uses TRBV3-1 and TRBJ1-4; D is unclear. The germline V gene encodes CDR1 LGHDT and CDR2 YNNKEL (reference sequence). The CDR3 totals 15 residues. Trimming left V 2 bases short and J 8 bases short, with 15 bases between.

The chain carries TRBV30 and TRBJ1-5; D not resolved. There are 13 residues in the CDR3. Germline CDR1 is GTSNPN and CDR2 is SVGIG (reference sequence). V was shortened by 0 bases and J by 7 bases, with 10 bases between the two germline ends. CDR3 DNA sequence: TGTGCCTGGAGTGTTGGGGAATTGCAGCCCCAGCATTTT. Amino acids: CAWSVGELQPQHF. Supplemented by reference TRBV30 and TRBJ1-5, the full variable domain reads SQTIHQWPATLVQPVGSPLSLECTVEGTSNPNLYWYRQAAGRGLQLLFYSVGIGQISSEVPQNLSASRPQDRQFILSSKKLLLSDSGFYLCAWSVGELQPQHFGDGTRLSIL.

This clonotype was observed at least ten times. The rearrangement joins TRBV20-1 to TRBJ1-1; no definite D call. Trimming shortened V by 5 bases and J by 0 bases, and 10 bases separated the two germline ends. CDR3 size: 13 residues. In germline, CDR1 is DFQATT, CDR2 SNEGSKA (reference sequence). Here the CDR3 DNA reads TGCAGTGCTCCGGGAGTGGTGAACACTGAAGCTTTCTTT. Its translation is CSAPGVVNTEAFF.

This clonotype was observed many times. The DNA for the CDR3 is TGTGCCAGCAGTATAGACTTGACAGGGGTTGAAGCTTTCTTT. Translation gives CASSIDLTGVEAFF. The genes are TRBV12-3 or TRBV12-4 and TRBJ1-1; 8 bases fit TRBD1. V shed 5 bases, J shed 7 bases, and the junction held 9 bases outside the gene matches. CDR3 length: 14 amino acids.

This chain joins TRBV5-6 and TRBJ1-3, with 11 bases identical to TRBD1. V lost 4 bases and J lost 3; bases outside the gene matches: 3. The CDR3 consists of 15 residues. Germline assignment: CDR1 SGHDT and CDR2 YYEEEE. CDR3 bases: TGTGCCAGCAGCCGGGGACAGGGGGATGGAAACACCATATATTTT. Translating it yields CASSRGQGDGNTIYF.

V usage is TRBV6-1 and J usage is TRBJ2-7; TRBD2 is a possible D gene (5 bases). Germline V gene lookup returns CDR1 MNHNS and CDR2 SASEGT. V was clipped by 0 bases and J by 7 bases, with 16 bases between them. The CDR3 runs 15 residues. The CDR3 nucleotides read TGTGCCAGCAGTGAAGCGCTGGGCATCCCGGGGGAGCAGTACTTC. It is translated as CASSEALGIPGEQYF.

There are a few counts of this clonotype. The V gene is TRBV28, the J gene TRBJ2-1; 10 bases fit TRBD2. Trimming removed 5 bases from V and 4 bases from J; junction bases left unmatched: 5. Germline V CDR1 and CDR2: MDHEN, SYDVKM. CDR3 length: 15 residues. Here the CDR3 reads CASSPSGSGYNEQFF. CDR3 bases: TGTGCCAGCAGTCCTAGCGGGAGTGGGTACAATGAGCAGTTCTTC.

Comments on this clonotype: Just one base apart from a much larger clone, this may be a read error. The chain is built from TRBV10-1 and TRBJ1-2, with 8 nucleotides matching TRBD1. The CDR3 is 17 amino acids. Germline lookup yields CDR1 WNHNN and CDR2 SYGVQD (reference sequence). V lost 5 bases to trimming and J lost 1 base; unmatched junction nucleotides: 12. The CDR3 spells CASSRRTGNLINYGYTF. The CDR3 bases are TGCGCCAGCAGTCGAAGGACAGGGAACCTCATTAACTATGGCTACACCTTC.